These 10 T cell receptor beta chains came from one sample sequenced in a study of beta chain features in type 1 diabetes. Findings of the study overall: Shortening of TCRB CDR3s, moderate but significant, appeared in all four CD4+ subsets of Type 1 diabetes patients.

Their cognate antigens are unknown. The whole isolated RNA underwent reverse transcription, so sequencing captured expressed TCRB transcripts. Only in-frame clones appear in the TCRdb table, and some are missing; sequencing was by immunoSEQ multiplex PCR. Among about 270,000 clones listed, around an eighth were seen once. Sequencing used naive CD4+ T cells from blood. These TCRs come from a man in his thirties or forties with type 1 diabetes.

This chain connects TRBV7-9 to TRBJ2-1, with TRBD2 matching 7 bases. V lost 0 bases to trimming and J lost 5 bases; unmatched junction nucleotides: 4. Germline CDR1 and CDR2: SEHNR and FQNEAQ (reference sequence). The CDR3 is made up of 15 amino acids. CDR3 protein: CASSLAGGDNNEQFF. CDR3 coding DNA: TGTGCCAGCAGCTTAGCGGGAGGGGATAACAATGAGCAGTTCTTC.

The J gene is TRBJ2-5, the V gene TRBV9; TRBD2 aligns across 8 bases. Germline trimming cut 4 bases from V and 4 bases from J; bases unmatched to any gene: 12. The CDR3 loop spans 16 amino acids. Germline lookup yields CDR1 SGDLS and CDR2 YYNGEE. CDR3 region: CASSPRTGGPGETQYF. CDR3 sequence (DNA): TGTGCCAGCAGCCCCCGAACGGGAGGGCCGGGAGAGACCCAGTACTTC.

The chain has TRBV6-5 and TRBJ2-1, with 7 bases fitting TRBD2. Germline CDR1 is MNHEY and CDR2 is SVGAGI. Trimming took 2 bases from V and 8 from J; bases not matched to a gene: 9. CDR3 length: 15 amino acids. The CDR3 loop is CASSYKAGFPHEQFF. Written as DNA, the CDR3 is TGTGCCAGCAGTTACAAAGCGGGATTCCCCCATGAGCAGTTCTTC.

The chain employs TRBV28 and TRBJ2-3, with 9 bases aligning to TRBD2. The ends lost 6 bases at V and 3 bases at J; junction bases unmatched: 4. Germline V gene lookup returns CDR1 MDHEN and CDR2 SYDVKM. The length of the CDR3 is 14 residues. For the CDR3, the DNA is TGTGCCAGCAGCCCTAGCGGGATAACAGATACGCAGTATTTT. Residues: CASSPSGITDTQYF.

The V gene is TRBV4-2, the J gene TRBJ2-5; TRBD2 agrees at 9 bases. Trimming at V came to 1 base and at J to 5 bases, leaving 2 bases not matched to a gene. The CDR3 is 14 amino acids. CDR1 is LGHNA and CDR2 is YNFKEQ in the germline V gene. CDR3: CASSQGAGGETQYF. The CDR3 coding sequence is TGTGCCAGCAGCCAAGGGGCGGGGGGGGAGACCCAGTACTTC.

The CDR3 DNA follows: TGTGCCAGTAGTATCCCAGGGGCATCCTACGAGCAGTACTTC. Its protein product is CASSIPGASYEQYF. V gene TRBV19 combines with J gene TRBJ2-7; possible D gene TRBD1, 6 bases. CDR1 and CDR2 (germline): LNHDA, SQIVND (reference sequence). The ends were cut back, 3 bases at V and 1 base at J, with 10 bases in the middle. This CDR3 comprises 14 residues.

This clone appeared a few times. This chain uses TRBV5-1 with TRBJ2-2; 8 bases are a match to TRBD2. Germline-derived CDR1 and CDR2 are SGHRS and YFSETQ. V lost 0 bases and J lost 4; bases outside the gene matches: 2. The CDR3 contains 15 residues. CDR3 sequence: CASSLDSGTTGELFF. CDR3 DNA: TGCGCCAGCAGCTTGGATAGCGGGACCACCGGGGAGCTGTTTTTT. The full variable domain, with the rest looked up from reference TRBV5-1 and TRBJ2-2, is KAGVTQTPRYLIKTRGQQVTLSCSPISGHRSVSWYQQTPGQGLQFLFEYFSETQRNKGNFPGRFSGRQFSNSRSEMNVSTLELGDSALYLCASSLDSGTTGELFFGEGSRLTVL.

This clone was counted between two and nine times. The chain joins TRBV2 to TRBJ2-1; perhaps TRBD1 as D (5 bases). The germline gives CDR1 SNHLY, CDR2 FYNNEI. V was trimmed by 4 bases and J by 6 bases, leaving 16 bases between them. The CDR3 consists of 15 residues. CDR3 DNA sequence: TGTGCCAGCAGTGTACGGACACCAGCCGCCAATGAGCAGTTCTTC. This sequence encodes CASSVRTPAANEQFF. Full variable domain (rest looked up from reference TRBV2 and TRBJ2-1): EPEVTQTPSHQVTQMGQEVILRCVPISNHLYFYWYRQILGQKVEFLVSFYNNEISEKSEIFDDQFSVERPDGSNFTLKIRSTKLEDSAMYFCASSVRTPAANEQFFGPGTRLTVL.

Only a few counts were recorded for this clone. CDR3 nucleotides: TGTGCCAGCAGTCCCTCCTTGGCAGGCACAGATACGCAGTATTTT. Its protein product is CASSPSLAGTDTQYF. The chain has TRBV28 and TRBJ2-3; D call uncertain. The germline V gene has CDR1 MDHEN and CDR2 SYDVKM. V lost 5 bases and J lost 1, with 13 bases in between. The CDR3 covers 15 residues.

The chain uses TRBV7-2 and TRBJ1-5; D is ambiguous. The CDR3 length is 13 residues. Germline CDR1 is SGHTA and CDR2 is FQGNSA. V was clipped by 8 bases and J by 3 bases, with 11 bases between them. The CDR3 coding sequence is TGTGCCAGCTCTGGGGAGTTCAATCAGCCCCAGCATTTT. Its protein is CASSGEFNQPQHF.